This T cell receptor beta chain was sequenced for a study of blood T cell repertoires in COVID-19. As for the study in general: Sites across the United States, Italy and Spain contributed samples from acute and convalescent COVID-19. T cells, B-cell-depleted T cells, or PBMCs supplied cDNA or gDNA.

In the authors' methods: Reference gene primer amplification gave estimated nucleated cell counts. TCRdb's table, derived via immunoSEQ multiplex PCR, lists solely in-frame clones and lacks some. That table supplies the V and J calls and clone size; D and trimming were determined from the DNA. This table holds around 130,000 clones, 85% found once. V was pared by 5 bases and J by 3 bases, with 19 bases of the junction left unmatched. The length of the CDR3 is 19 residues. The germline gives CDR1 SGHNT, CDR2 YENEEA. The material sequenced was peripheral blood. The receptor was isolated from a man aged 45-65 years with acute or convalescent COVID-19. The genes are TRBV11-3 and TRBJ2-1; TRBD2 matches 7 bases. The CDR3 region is CASSPSLGRELLNYNEQFF. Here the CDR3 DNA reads TGTGCCAGCAGCCCGAGTTTGGGGCGGGAGCTCTTGAACTACAATGAGCAGTTCTTC.